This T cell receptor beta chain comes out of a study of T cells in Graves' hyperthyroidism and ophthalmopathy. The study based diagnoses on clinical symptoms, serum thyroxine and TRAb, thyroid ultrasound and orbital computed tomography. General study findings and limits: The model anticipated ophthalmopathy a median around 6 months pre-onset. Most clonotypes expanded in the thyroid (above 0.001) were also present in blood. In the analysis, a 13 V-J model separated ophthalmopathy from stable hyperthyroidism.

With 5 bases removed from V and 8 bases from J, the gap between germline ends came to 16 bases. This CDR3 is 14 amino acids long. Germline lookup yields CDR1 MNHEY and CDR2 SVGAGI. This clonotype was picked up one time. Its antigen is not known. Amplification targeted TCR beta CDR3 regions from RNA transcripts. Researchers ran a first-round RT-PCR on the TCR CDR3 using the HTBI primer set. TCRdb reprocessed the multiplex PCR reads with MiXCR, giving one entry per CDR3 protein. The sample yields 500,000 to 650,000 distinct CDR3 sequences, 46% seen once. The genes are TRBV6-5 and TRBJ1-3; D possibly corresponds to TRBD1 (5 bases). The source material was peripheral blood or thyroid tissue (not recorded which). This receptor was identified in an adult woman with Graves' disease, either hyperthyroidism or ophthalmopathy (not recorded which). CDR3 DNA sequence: TGTGCCAGCAGTCAGGGCCTGACCGGCTACACCATATATTTT. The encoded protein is CASSQGLTGYTIYF.